Below are 32 T cell receptor beta chains sequenced from a single sample in a study of CD8 T cells in Susac syndrome. A quantity of roughly 0.5 to 1 ug RNA underwent reverse transcription using random hexamers. Using its own MiXCR run on the immunoSEQ multiplex PCR reads, TCRdb lists one record per CDR3 protein. The sample includes 84,000 or so distinct CDR3 sequences, approximately 96% of them seen just once. Sequences were obtained from CD8+ T cells from PBMCs. The receptors here all came from a human donor with Susac syndrome.

Comments on this clonotype: The junction shows a germline mismatch at one end, possibly a read error. CDR3 loop: CATGLAASHEQYF. CDR3 in DNA: TGTGCCACCGGACTAGCAGCCTCCCACGAGCAGTACTTC. The chain couples TRBV14 to TRBJ2-7, with TRBD2 matching 8 bases. Germline assignment: CDR1 SGHDN and CDR2 FVKESK. CDR3 size: 13 residues.

The chain joins TRBV9 to TRBJ1-1; D is unclear. CDR3 length: 13 residues. Trimming stripped 6 bases from V and 3 bases from J, with 12 bases between. CDR1 SGDLS and CDR2 YYNGEE come from the germline V gene. The CDR3 is CASTNAGDTEAFF. In nucleotides, the CDR3 is TGTGCCAGCACCAACGCCGGGGACACTGAAGCTTTCTTT.

The chain recombines TRBV29-1 with TRBJ2-7; TRBD2 aligns across 8 bases. The CDR3 sequence is 13 residues long. With 2 bases clipped from V and 3 bases from J, the junction kept 3 bases outside the gene matches. Germline V lookup: CDR1 SQVTM, CDR2 ANQGSEA. CDR3 coding DNA: TGCAGCGTTGAACAGCGGGAGAACTACGAGCAGTACTTC. It codes for CSVEQRENYEQYF.

CDR3 coding DNA: TGCAGCGTTGATCTAGCGGGGGTTCGGGGTGAGCAGTTCTTC. This codes for CSVDLAGVRGEQFF. This chain connects TRBV29-1 to TRBJ2-1; TRBD2 matches at 10 bases. The germline V gene encodes CDR1 SQVTM and CDR2 ANQGSEA. The CDR3 sequence is 14 residues long. Losses at the gene ends were 3 bases for V and 9 bases for J; bases not matched to a gene: 8.

V usage is TRBV19 and J usage is TRBJ2-7, with 9 bases that match TRBD1. The CDR3 is 14 amino acids. J lost 3 bases, V lost 8 bases, and 8 bases had no gene match. Germline CDR1 and CDR2: LNHDA and SQIVND (reference sequence). The CDR3 bases are TGTGCCAGTGCTCCGGGACAGGGCGGCTACGAGCAGTACTTC. It yields the protein CASAPGQGGYEQYF. Combining the CDR3 with reference TRBV19 and TRBJ2-7 gives the whole variable domain DGGITQSPKYLFRKEGQNVTLSCEQNLNHDAMYWYRQDPGQGLRLIYYSQIVNDFQKGDIAEGYSVSREKKESFPLTVTSAQKNPTAFYLCASAPGQGGYEQYFGPGTRLTVT.

The chain is built from TRBV5-1 and TRBJ2-6, with 7 nucleotides matching TRBD1. Losses at the gene ends were 4 bases for V and 0 bases for J; bases not matched to a gene: 4. Looked up from germline, CDR1 is SGHRS and CDR2 is YFSETQ. This CDR3 comprises 16 residues. The DNA for the CDR3 is TGCGCCAGCAGCCCGGGACAGAACTCTGGGGCCAACGTCCTGACTTTC. Protein product: CASSPGQNSGANVLTF. Looking up the rest from reference TRBV5-1 and TRBJ2-6 gives the full variable domain: KAGVTQTPRYLIKTRGQQVTLSCSPISGHRSVSWYQQTPGQGLQFLFEYFSETQRNKGNFPGRFSGRQFSNSRSEMNVSTLELGDSALYLCASSPGQNSGANVLTFGAGSRLTVL.

The rearrangement links TRBV9 to TRBJ2-4; 8 bases agree with TRBD2. Unmatched junction bases numbered 5, after V lost 3 bases and J lost 0 bases. The CDR3 runs to 16 residues. Germline CDR1 is SGDLS and CDR2 is YYNGEE. The CDR3 sequence: CASSGTSGLAKNIQYF. The CDR3 region has the DNA TGTGCCAGCAGCGGTACTAGCGGCCTAGCCAAAAACATTCAGTACTTC.

The V call is TRBV27, the J call TRBJ2-1; D call uncertain. The CDR3 consists of 12 residues. Germline CDR1 is MNHEY and CDR2 is SMNVEV (reference sequence). Trimming left V 6 bases short and J 7 bases short, with 10 bases between. CDR3 in amino acids: CASSHTRNEQFF. The CDR3 bases are TGTGCCAGCAGCCATACACGGAATGAGCAGTTCTTC.

DNA of the CDR3: TGCAGTGCTAGAAAGCAAAGTGGCACCGGGGAGCTGTTTTTT. Its translation: CSARKQSGTGELFF. The rearrangement links TRBV20-1 to TRBJ2-2; D is ambiguous. V was shortened by 2 bases and J by 4 bases, with 11 bases between the two germline ends. The CDR3 runs 14 residues. Germline CDR1 and CDR2: DFQATT and SNEGSKA (reference sequence).

The genes are TRBV9 and TRBJ2-1; TRBD2 is a possible D gene (6 bases). The CDR3 sequence is 15 residues long. The germline V and J ends were trimmed by 0 bases and 6 bases, with 13 bases remaining between them. Germline lookup yields CDR1 SGDLS and CDR2 YYNGEE. The CDR3 DNA reads as TGTGCCAGCAGCGTAGTCGGGGGAACCACCAATGAGCAGTTCTTC. This sequence encodes CASSVVGGTTNEQFF.

This clonotype was observed a single time. The CDR3 loop is CASSVGDRGRGTGELFF. Written as DNA, the CDR3 is TGTGCCAGCAGCGTAGGGGACAGGGGAAGGGGCACCGGGGAGCTGTTTTTT. The J gene is TRBJ2-2, the V gene TRBV9, with 10 bases fitting TRBD1. This CDR3 is 17 amino acids long. V dropped 0 bases and J dropped 4; count of bases not matched to a gene: 6. Per the germline V gene, CDR1 is SGDLS and CDR2 is YYNGEE. Filled out from reference TRBV9 and TRBJ2-2, the complete variable domain reads DSGVTQTPKHLITATGQRVTLRCSPRSGDLSVYWYQQSLDQGLQFLIQYYNGEERAKGNILERFSAQQFPDLHSELNLSSLELGDSALYFCASSVGDRGRGTGELFFGEGSRLTVL.

This chain joins TRBV9 and TRBJ2-2; D perhaps matches TRBD2 (7 bases). Germline lookup yields CDR1 SGDLS and CDR2 YYNGEE. The CDR3 sequence is 15 residues long. Trimming pared 0 bases from V and 6 bases from J, leaving 12 bases between. The CDR3: CASSVGGGASGELFF. The CDR3 nucleotides read TGTGCCAGCAGCGTAGGTGGGGGGGCCTCCGGGGAGCTGTTTTTT.

This CDR3 reads CASSQGPPAFF. In DNA form, the CDR3 reads TGTGCCAGCAGCCAAGGACCCCCAGCTTTCTTT. The chain carries TRBV14 and TRBJ1-1; no definite D call. The CDR3 spans 11 residues. Germline V gene sequence: CDR1 SGHDN, CDR2 FVKESK. The V and J ends lost 1 base and 10 bases respectively, with 7 bases between them.

The chain combines TRBV4-3 with TRBJ2-1; weak D call: TRBD2 (7 bases). The CDR3 length is 17 residues. The germline V gene has CDR1 LGHNA and CDR2 YSLEER. The ends were cut back, 2 bases at V and 5 bases at J, with 19 bases in the middle. The CDR3 loop reads CASSQRGGVGVDNEQFF. The CDR3, as DNA: TGCGCCAGCAGCCAAAGGGGGGGGGTCGGGGTCGACAATGAGCAGTTCTTC.

J is TRBJ2-6 and V is TRBV9; 7 bases are a match to TRBD1. There are 18 residues in the CDR3. The junction had 7 bases not matched to a gene; V was cut back by 1 base and J by 0 bases. The germline V gene has CDR1 SGDLS and CDR2 YYNGEE. In nucleotides, the CDR3 is TGTGCCAGCAGCGTATCGAGGACAGGCAGCTCTGGGGCCAACGTCCTGACTTTC. Protein product: CASSVSRTGSSGANVLTF.

This rearrangement joins TRBV29-1 to TRBJ1-1; D is unresolved. V was shortened by 0 bases and J by 7 bases, with 9 bases between the two germline ends. CDR3 size: 12 residues. The germline gives CDR1 SQVTM, CDR2 ANQGSEA. In nucleotides, the CDR3 is TGCAGCGTTGAAGATGGGCCTTTTGAAGCTTTCTTT. Translating it yields CSVEDGPFEAFF.

The chain couples TRBV15 to TRBJ2-2; D gene ambiguous. The V end was cut by 0 bases, the J end by 8 bases, with 7 bases between. This CDR3 is 13 amino acids long. Germline CDR1 reads LNHNV; CDR2 reads YYDKDF (reference sequence). The CDR3 DNA reads TGTGCCACCAGCAGAGATCGTGCAGGGGAGCTGTTTTTT. Translation: CATSRDRAGELFF.

This chain links TRBV28 with TRBJ2-1; D not resolved. Per germline, CDR1 MDHEN and CDR2 SYDVKM. The CDR3 has 12 amino acids. Trimming left V 3 bases short and J 9 bases short, with 9 bases between. Here the CDR3 DNA reads TGTGCCAGCAGTTTTTACCTGGTTGAGCAGTTCTTC. This codes for CASSFYLVEQFF.

This clonotype was detected only once. The V call is TRBV7-9, the J call TRBJ2-3, with 8 bases aligning to TRBD2. With 2 bases clipped from V and 5 bases from J, the junction kept 6 bases outside the gene matches. The CDR3 is 15 amino acids. Germline loops: CDR1 SEHNR, CDR2 FQNEAQ (reference sequence). The CDR3 DNA follows: TGTGCCAGCAGCTTACCGGGAGGGCCGGAAGATACGCAGTATTTT. It encodes CASSLPGGPEDTQYF.

V gene TRBV19 combines with J gene TRBJ2-1, with 9 bases identical to TRBD2. The junction had 7 bases not matched to a gene; V was cut back by 3 bases and J by 1 base. Germline assignment: CDR1 LNHDA and CDR2 SQIVND (reference sequence). The length of the CDR3 is 17 residues. The CDR3 coding sequence is TGTGCCAGTAGTATTAGGATTAGCGGGAGTTCCTACAATGAGCAGTTCTTC. This translates into CASSIRISGSSYNEQFF.

The rearrangement uses TRBV7-8 and TRBJ2-5, with 13 nucleotides matching TRBD2. The CDR3 loop spans 15 amino acids. In germline, CDR1 is SGHVS, CDR2 FQNEAQ. Trimming removed 7 bases from V and 2 bases from J; junction bases left unmatched: 4. CDR3 in DNA: TGTGCCAGCATCGGGACTAGCGGGGATCAAGAGACCCAGTACTTC. Translating it yields CASIGTSGDQETQYF.

In the case of this clonotype: Because the CDR3's place on the DNA is in doubt, the DNA is left out and the CDR3 is given as listed by TCRdb. The chain is built from TRBV18 and TRBJ2-7; TRBD2, the D gene given by the table, was not confirmed from the DNA. The CDR3 length equals 19 residues, ends included. The germline CDR1 and CDR2 sequences are KGHSH and LQKENI. This CDR3 is CASSPGFRGRLAVNYEQYF.

The gene calls are TRBV6-2 or TRBV6-3 and TRBJ2-1; the D is unclear. This CDR3 is built from 16 residues. V lost 4 bases to trimming and J lost 0 bases, with 13 bases between them. Germline assignment: CDR1 MNHEY and CDR2 SVGEGT. CDR3 sequence: CASSSTETRSYNEQFF. The CDR3 DNA reads as TGTGCCAGCAGTTCTACCGAGACCCGCTCCTACAATGAGCAGTTCTTC.

CDR3 nucleotide sequence: TGTGCCAGCAGCGCACCGGGCCCTAAAGAGACCCAGTACTTC. The encoded protein is CASSAPGPKETQYF. This chain connects TRBV14 to TRBJ2-5; D is ambiguous. The germline gives CDR1 SGHDN, CDR2 FVKESK. V lost 5 bases to trimming and J lost 3 bases, with 13 bases between them. This CDR3 contains 14 residues.

The rearrangement uses TRBV7-9 and TRBJ2-1; D unresolved. Trimming took 7 bases from V and 7 from J, leaving 20 bases between them. The CDR3 has 15 amino acids. Germline V gene data show CDR1 as SEHNR and CDR2 as FQNEAQ (reference sequence). The CDR3 reads CASIPPMENPNEQFF. The CDR3 DNA reads as TGTGCCAGCATACCCCCGATGGAAAACCCTAATGAGCAGTTCTTC. The whole variable domain, remainder taken from reference TRBV7-9 and TRBJ2-1, is DTGVSQNPRHKITKRGQNVTFRCDPISEHNRLYWYRQTLGQGPEFLTYFQNEAQLEKSRLLSDRFSAERPKGSFSTLEIQRTEQGDSAMYLCASIPPMENPNEQFFGPGTRLTVL.

V usage is TRBV6-6 and J usage is TRBJ2-1; D ambiguous. The germline V and J ends were trimmed by 2 bases and 8 bases, with 10 bases remaining between them. Looked up from germline, CDR1 is MNHNY and CDR2 is SVGAGI (reference sequence). This CDR3 contains 13 residues. The CDR3 is CASSYRLWDEQFF. Written as DNA, the CDR3 is TGTGCCAGCAGTTACCGGCTCTGGGATGAGCAGTTCTTC.

The gene calls are TRBV7-6 and TRBJ2-5; 7 bases line up with TRBD2. V was pared by 4 bases and J by 6 bases, with 8 bases of the junction left unmatched. The CDR3 totals 14 residues. CDR1 is SGHVS, CDR2 FNYEAQ, per germline. The CDR3 DNA reads TGTGCCAGCAGCTCCCGGACTAGGGGCAAGACCCAGTACTTC. Translating gives CASSSRTRGKTQYF.

This chain connects TRBV12-3 or TRBV12-4 to TRBJ1-1; TRBD1 matches at 7 bases. V trimming: 3 bases; J trimming: 2 bases; junction bases outside the gene matches: 6. The CDR3 spans 15 residues. CDR3 sequence: CASSFDRATNTEAFF. In DNA form, the CDR3 reads TGTGCCAGCAGTTTCGACAGGGCGACCAACACTGAAGCTTTCTTT.

The genes are TRBV19 and TRBJ1-5, with unresolved D. Trimming shortened V by 7 bases and J by 7 bases, and 14 bases separated the two germline ends. The CDR3 runs 13 residues. Germline CDR1 is LNHDA and CDR2 is SQIVND (reference sequence). CDR3: CASNLLGEQPQHF. CDR3 coding DNA: TGTGCCAGTAATCTGCTCGGGGAGCAGCCCCAGCATTTT.

This chain uses TRBV20-1 with TRBJ2-1, with D possibly being TRBD1 or TRBD2 (5 bases each). Germline V gene sequence: CDR1 DFQATT, CDR2 SNEGSKA (reference sequence). CDR3 length: 15 amino acids. The V and J ends lost 1 base and 0 bases respectively, with 10 bases between them. In DNA form, the CDR3 reads TGCAGTGCTAGAGTTGGGACCCGCTCCTACAATGAGCAGTTCTTC. Its translation is CSARVGTRSYNEQFF.

This chain joins TRBV4-3 and TRBJ2-1; D is undetermined. Trimming pared 4 bases from V and 5 bases from J, leaving 9 bases between. This CDR3 spans 13 amino acids. The germline V gene encodes CDR1 LGHNA and CDR2 YSLEER. Here the CDR3 DNA reads TGCGCCAGCAGCCCCCAGCCCGACAATGAGCAGTTCTTC. Translation gives CASSPQPDNEQFF.

The chain combines TRBV3-1 with TRBJ2-2; the D gene is possibly TRBD2 (5 bases). Germline assignment: CDR1 LGHDT and CDR2 YNNKEL (reference sequence). This CDR3 is 18 amino acids long. V lost 0 bases to trimming and J lost 6 bases, with 20 bases between them. CDR3 DNA sequence: TGTGCCAGCAGCCAAGATACCTGGGCCAGCGGTGATGCCGGGGAGCTGTTTTTT. This encodes CASSQDTWASGDAGELFF.